Below, 14 T cell receptor beta chains from the same sample are listed, as sequenced in a study of OX40 agonist ivuxolimab in advanced cancers. Profiled with immunoSEQ multiplex PCR; TCRdb holds only in-frame clones, not every one. The sample shows roughly 10,000 clones, 88% of them seen only once. This sample comprised CD4+ or CD8+ T cells sorted from blood, obtained in a trial of the OX40 agonist ivuxolimab. The receptors were gathered from an adult with an advanced solid tumor such as melanoma, head and neck, liver or kidney cancer.

The rearrangement links TRBV5-1 to TRBJ2-7; perhaps TRBD2 as D (6 bases). V lost 0 bases, J lost 5 bases, and 12 bases lay in between. This CDR3 contains 14 residues. Germline V lookup: CDR1 SGHRS, CDR2 YFSETQ. CDR3 DNA: TGCGCCAGCAGCTTGGGTCCCGGGGGTCACGAGCAGTACTTC. It codes for CASSLGPGGHEQYF.

This clone was found once. The rearrangement links TRBV27 to TRBJ1-6; 9 bases fit TRBD1. CDR1 is MNHEY and CDR2 is SMNVEV in the germline V gene (reference sequence). The CDR3 has 14 residues. The J segment lost 7 bases and the V segment lost 7 bases, leaving 5 bases of the junction unmatched. CDR3 loop: CASNKQGANSPLHF. The CDR3 bases are TGTGCCAGCAACAAACAGGGGGCAAATTCACCCCTCCACTTT.

This clone was observed once. V gene TRBV5-8 combines with J gene TRBJ2-7; TRBD2 might be the D (5 bases). The germline gives CDR1 SGHTS, CDR2 YDEGEE. Trimming took 2 bases from V and 7 from J, leaving 10 bases between them. This CDR3 contains 12 residues. Here the CDR3 reads CASSFSAAEQYF. The CDR3 nucleotides are TGTGCCAGCAGCTTCTCAGCGGCGGAGCAGTACTTC.

V is TRBV11-2 and J is TRBJ2-2; D could derive from TRBD1 or TRBD2 (6 bases each). This CDR3 is built from 15 residues. V lost 6 bases to trimming and J lost 1 base, with 12 bases between them. The germline CDR1 and CDR2 sequences are SGHAT and FQNNGV. CDR3: CASRGGTVNTGELFF. DNA of the CDR3: TGTGCCAGCAGAGGGGGGACGGTGAACACCGGGGAGCTGTTTTTT.

This clone has only a few counts. CDR3 sequence: CASSPRLPEAFF. CDR3 DNA: TGTGCCAGCAGCCCGAGACTCCCTGAAGCTTTCTTT. The chain recombines TRBV7-9 with TRBJ1-1; D is ambiguous. The V gene lost 5 bases and the J gene lost 6 bases, with 10 bases spanning the gap. This CDR3 region has 12 residues. Germline assignment: CDR1 SEHNR and CDR2 FQNEAQ (reference sequence).

The chain employs TRBV9 and TRBJ1-4; the D gene is possibly TRBD1 (5 bases). Germline-derived CDR1 and CDR2 are SGDLS and YYNGEE. The CDR3 has 15 amino acids. Trimming pared 4 bases from V and 1 base from J, leaving 11 bases between. CDR3 in DNA: TGTGCCAGCAGCCTTAGTGGGGGAACTAATGAAAAACTGTTTTTT. This gives the protein CASSLSGGTNEKLFF.

The chain employs TRBV28 and TRBJ1-2, with 9 nucleotides matching TRBD1. The CDR3 contains 16 residues. V lost 8 bases, J lost 2 bases, and 12 bases stayed unmatched. Germline loops: CDR1 MDHEN, CDR2 SYDVKM. The CDR3 reads CASSRRDRVINYGYTF. CDR3 nucleotide sequence: TGTGCCAGCTCCCGTAGGGACAGGGTAATCAACTATGGCTACACCTTC.

The rearrangement uses TRBV7-6 and TRBJ2-1; D is possibly TRBD2 (5 bases). Germline V gene lookup returns CDR1 SGHVS and CDR2 FNYEAQ. This CDR3 has 15 residues. Deletions cut 5 bases from V and 5 bases from J, with 16 bases between. CDR3 sequence: CASSELAEGHNEQFF. CDR3 nucleotides: TGTGCCAGCAGCGAGCTAGCCGAGGGCCACAATGAGCAGTTCTTC.

This chain connects TRBV27 to TRBJ1-2; D ambiguous. The CDR3 consists of 12 residues. Germline V gene sequence: CDR1 MNHEY, CDR2 SMNVEV (reference sequence). V was cut by 6 bases and J by 3 bases, with 8 bases left in between. The CDR3 is CASRSPYYGYTF. CDR3 bases: TGTGCCAGCAGATCCCCTTACTATGGCTACACCTTC.

The chain has TRBV11-3 and TRBJ2-7; D is ambiguous. The germline V gene has CDR1 SGHNT and CDR2 YENEEA. CDR3 length equals 12 residues. The V gene lost 5 bases and the J gene lost 5 bases, with 10 bases spanning the gap. The CDR3 sequence: CASSPPSDEQYF. The CDR3 coding sequence is TGTGCCAGCAGCCCCCCGTCCGACGAGCAGTACTTC.

The genes are TRBV27 and TRBJ1-5, with D possibly matching TRBD1 (6 bases). This CDR3 spans 14 amino acids. V dropped 5 bases and J dropped 1 base, with 9 bases sitting between them. CDR1 is MNHEY and CDR2 is SMNVEV in the germline V gene (reference sequence). The CDR3 region is CASSLQGSNQPQHF. CDR3 DNA sequence: TGTGCCAGCAGTCTCCAGGGGAGCAATCAGCCCCAGCATTTT.

As to this clone: Distinct nucleotide sequences in the sample also encode this CDR3. This rearrangement joins TRBV19 to TRBJ2-7, with 8 bases identical to TRBD1. Trimming cost V 3 bases and J 3 bases; bases outside gene matches: 4. Germline V gives CDR1 LNHDA, CDR2 SQIVND (reference sequence). The CDR3 is made up of 14 amino acids. CDR3 sequence reads: CASSMGTGSYEQYF. The DNA for the CDR3 is TGTGCCAGTAGTATGGGGACAGGAAGCTACGAGCAGTACTTC.

The J gene is TRBJ2-5, the V gene TRBV7-2, with TRBD1 identical over 7 bases. The CDR3 runs to 12 residues. Germline V CDR1 and CDR2: SGHTA, FQGNSA. V trimming: 7 bases; J trimming: 5 bases; junction bases outside the gene matches: 4. This chain's CDR3 is CASILRGETQYF. The CDR3 coding sequence is TGTGCCAGCATCCTCAGGGGGGAGACCCAGTACTTC. The whole variable domain, filled in from reference TRBV7-2 and TRBJ2-5, reads GAGVSQSPSNKVTEKGKDVELRCDPISGHTALYWYRQSLGQGLEFLIYFQGNSAPDKSGLPSDRFSAERTGGSVSTLTIQRTQQEDSAVYLCASILRGETQYFGPGTRLLVL.

The chain has TRBV11-3 and TRBJ2-4, with D perhaps matching TRBD2 (5 bases). This CDR3 is 16 amino acids long. Germline V gene data show CDR1 as SGHNT and CDR2 as YENEEA. Deletions cut 1 base from V and 0 bases from J, with 10 bases between. The CDR3 DNA follows: TGTGCCAGCAGCTTAGGCGGTGGACTAGCCAAAAACATTCAGTACTTC. This gives the protein CASSLGGGLAKNIQYF.